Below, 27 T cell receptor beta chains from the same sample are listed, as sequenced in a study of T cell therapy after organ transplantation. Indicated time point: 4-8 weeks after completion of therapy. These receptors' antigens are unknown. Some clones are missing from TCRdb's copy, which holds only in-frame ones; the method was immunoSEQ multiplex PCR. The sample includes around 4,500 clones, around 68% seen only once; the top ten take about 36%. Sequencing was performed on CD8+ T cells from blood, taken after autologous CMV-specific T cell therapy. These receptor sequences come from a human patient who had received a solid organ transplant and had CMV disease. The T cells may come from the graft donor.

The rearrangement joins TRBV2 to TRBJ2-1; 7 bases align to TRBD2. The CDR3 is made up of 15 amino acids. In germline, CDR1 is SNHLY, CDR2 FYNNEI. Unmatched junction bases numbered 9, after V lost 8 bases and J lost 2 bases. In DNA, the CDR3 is TGTGCCAGCTCCCCCGAGGGAGGGGCCTACAATGAGCAGTTCTTC. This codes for CASSPEGGAYNEQFF.

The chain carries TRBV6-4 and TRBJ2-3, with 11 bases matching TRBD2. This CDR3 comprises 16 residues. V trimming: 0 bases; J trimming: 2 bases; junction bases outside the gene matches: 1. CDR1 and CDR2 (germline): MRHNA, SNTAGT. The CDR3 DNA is TGTGCCAGCAGTGACTCTAGCGGGGGGGCCACAGATACGCAGTATTTT. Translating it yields CASSDSSGGATDTQYF.

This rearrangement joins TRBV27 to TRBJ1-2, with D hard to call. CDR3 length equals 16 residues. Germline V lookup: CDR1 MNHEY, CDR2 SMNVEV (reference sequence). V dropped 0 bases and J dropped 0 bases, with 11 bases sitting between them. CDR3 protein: CASSLSPSTANYGYTF. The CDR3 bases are TGTGCCAGCAGTTTATCCCCCTCAACAGCTAACTATGGCTACACCTTC.

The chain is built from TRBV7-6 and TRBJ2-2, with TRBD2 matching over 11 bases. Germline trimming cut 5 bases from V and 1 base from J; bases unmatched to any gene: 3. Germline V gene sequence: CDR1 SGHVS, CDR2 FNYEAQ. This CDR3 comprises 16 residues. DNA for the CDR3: TGTGCCAGCAGCCTCGGGACTAGCGGGAACACCGGGGAGCTGTTTTTT. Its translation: CASSLGTSGNTGELFF.

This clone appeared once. The CDR3 nucleotides read TGCGCCAGCAGCAGTCCGACAGGATTTCAAGAGACCCAGTACTTC. Translation: CASSSPTGFQETQYF. The V call is TRBV5-1, the J call TRBJ2-5; tentative D call: TRBD1 (6 bases). Trimming took off 4 bases at V and 2 bases at J, with 15 bases between the two ends. The germline V gene encodes CDR1 SGHRS and CDR2 YFSETQ. This CDR3 has 15 residues.

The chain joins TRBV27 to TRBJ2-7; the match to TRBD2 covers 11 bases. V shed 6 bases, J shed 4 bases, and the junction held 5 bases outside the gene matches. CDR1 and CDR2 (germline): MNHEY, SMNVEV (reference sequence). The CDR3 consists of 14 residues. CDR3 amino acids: CASRTGTSGYEQYF. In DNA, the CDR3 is TGTGCCAGCAGAACCGGGACTAGCGGTTACGAGCAGTACTTC.

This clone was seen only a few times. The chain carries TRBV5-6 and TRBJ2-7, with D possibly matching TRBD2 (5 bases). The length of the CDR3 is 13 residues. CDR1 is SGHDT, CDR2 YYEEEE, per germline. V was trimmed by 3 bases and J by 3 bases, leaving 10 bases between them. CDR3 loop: CASSSGLSYEQYF. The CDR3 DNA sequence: TGTGCCAGCAGCTCCGGACTCAGCTACGAGCAGTACTTC.

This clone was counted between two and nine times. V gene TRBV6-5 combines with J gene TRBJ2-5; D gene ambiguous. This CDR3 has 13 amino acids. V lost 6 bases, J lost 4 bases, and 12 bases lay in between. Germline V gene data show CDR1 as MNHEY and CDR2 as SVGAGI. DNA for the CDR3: TGTGCCAGCAGCCCCTCAAGCCCAGAGACCCAGTACTTC. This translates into CASSPSSPETQYF.

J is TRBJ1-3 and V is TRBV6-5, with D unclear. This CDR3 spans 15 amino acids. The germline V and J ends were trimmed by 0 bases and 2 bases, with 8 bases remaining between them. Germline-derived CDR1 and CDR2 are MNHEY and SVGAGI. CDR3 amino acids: CASSYSRLAGNTIYF. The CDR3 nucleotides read TGTGCCAGCAGTTACTCGAGGTTGGCTGGAAACACCATATATTTT.

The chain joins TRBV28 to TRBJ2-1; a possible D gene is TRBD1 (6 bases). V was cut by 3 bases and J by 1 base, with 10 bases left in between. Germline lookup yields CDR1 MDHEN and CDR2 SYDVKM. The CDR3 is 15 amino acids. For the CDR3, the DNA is TGTGCCAGCAGTTTTTGGCAGGGGTCCTACAATGAGCAGTTCTTC. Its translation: CASSFWQGSYNEQFF.

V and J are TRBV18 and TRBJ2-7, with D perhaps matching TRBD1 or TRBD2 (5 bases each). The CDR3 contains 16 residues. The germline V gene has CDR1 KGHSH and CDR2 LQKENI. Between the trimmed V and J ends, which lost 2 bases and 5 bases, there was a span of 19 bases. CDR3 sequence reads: CASSPGGLTGADEQYF. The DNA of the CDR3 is TGTGCCAGCTCACCAGGGGGATTGACGGGTGCTGACGAGCAGTACTTC.

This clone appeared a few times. CDR3 sequence: CATSRDLRGRDTEAFF. The CDR3 nucleotides read TGTGCCACCAGCAGAGATCTTAGGGGAAGGGACACTGAAGCTTTCTTT. This chain links TRBV15 with TRBJ1-1, with a weak D call TRBD1 (5 bases). Germline CDR1 LNHNV, CDR2 YYDKDF (reference sequence). The length of the CDR3 is 16 residues. V was trimmed by 0 bases and J by 3 bases, leaving 14 bases between them. The whole variable domain, filled in from reference TRBV15 and TRBJ1-1, reads DAMVIQNPRYQVTQFGKPVTLSCSQTLNHNVMYWYQQKSSQAPKLLFHYYDKDFNNEADTPDNFQSRRPNTSFCFLDIRSPGLGDTAMYLCATSRDLRGRDTEAFFGQGTRLTVV.

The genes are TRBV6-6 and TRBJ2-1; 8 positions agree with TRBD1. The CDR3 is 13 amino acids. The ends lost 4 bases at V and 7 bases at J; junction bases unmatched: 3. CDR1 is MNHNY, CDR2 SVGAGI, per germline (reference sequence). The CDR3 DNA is TGTGCCAGCAGTTGGACAGGGACTAATGAGCAGTTCTTC. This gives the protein CASSWTGTNEQFF.

The CDR3, as DNA: TGTGCCAGCAGGAACACCGGGGAGCTGTTTTTT. Translation: CASRNTGELFF. The chain employs TRBV6-5 and TRBJ2-2; D uncertain. The germline CDR1 and CDR2 sequences are MNHEY and SVGAGI. Trimming pared 6 bases from V and 1 base from J, leaving 0 bases between. The CDR3 contains 11 residues.

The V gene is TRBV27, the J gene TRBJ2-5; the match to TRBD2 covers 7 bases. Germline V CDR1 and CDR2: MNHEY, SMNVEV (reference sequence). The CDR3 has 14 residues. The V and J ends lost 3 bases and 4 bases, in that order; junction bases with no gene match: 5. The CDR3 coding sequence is TGTGCCAGCAGTTTCGCGGGAGTAGGAGAGACCCAGTACTTC. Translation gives CASSFAGVGETQYF.

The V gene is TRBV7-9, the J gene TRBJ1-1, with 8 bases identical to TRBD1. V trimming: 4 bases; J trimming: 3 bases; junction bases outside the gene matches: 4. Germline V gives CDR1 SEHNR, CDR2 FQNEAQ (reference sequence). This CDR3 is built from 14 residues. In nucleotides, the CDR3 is TGTGCCAGCAGCTCGACGACAGGGGACACTGAAGCTTTCTTT. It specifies CASSSTTGDTEAFF.

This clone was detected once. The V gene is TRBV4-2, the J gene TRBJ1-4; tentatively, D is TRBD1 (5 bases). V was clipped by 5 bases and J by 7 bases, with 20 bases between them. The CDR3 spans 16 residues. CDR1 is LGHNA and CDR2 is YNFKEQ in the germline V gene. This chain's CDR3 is CASSLREGPLPEKLFF. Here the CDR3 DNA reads TGTGCCAGCAGCTTACGCGAGGGGCCGCTACCTGAAAAACTGTTTTTT.

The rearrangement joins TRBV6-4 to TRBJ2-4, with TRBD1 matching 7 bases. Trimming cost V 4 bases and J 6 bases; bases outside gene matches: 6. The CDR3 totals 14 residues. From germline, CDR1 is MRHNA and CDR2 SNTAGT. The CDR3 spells CASSADREGNIQYF. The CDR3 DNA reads TGTGCCAGCAGTGCCGACAGGGAAGGAAACATTCAGTACTTC.

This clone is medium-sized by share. The CDR3 here is CASSLSWNTEAFF. The CDR3 bases are TGTGCCAGCAGTCTCTCGTGGAACACTGAAGCTTTCTTT. The V call is TRBV27, the J call TRBJ1-1; D is uncertain. Trimming pared 5 bases from V and 1 base from J, leaving 8 bases between. This CDR3 is built from 13 residues. In germline, CDR1 is MNHEY, CDR2 SMNVEV (reference sequence).

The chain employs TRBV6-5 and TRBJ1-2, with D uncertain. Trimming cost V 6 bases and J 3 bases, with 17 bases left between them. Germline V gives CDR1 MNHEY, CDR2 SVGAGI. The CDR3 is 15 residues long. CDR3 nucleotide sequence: TGTGCCAGCAGCCCTACTCCAGCCGGCGACTATGGCTACACCTTC. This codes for CASSPTPAGDYGYTF.

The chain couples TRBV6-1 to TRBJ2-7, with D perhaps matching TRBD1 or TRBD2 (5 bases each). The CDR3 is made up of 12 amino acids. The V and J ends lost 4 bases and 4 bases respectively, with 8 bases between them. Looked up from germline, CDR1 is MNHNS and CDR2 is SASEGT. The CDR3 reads CASSAGAYEQYF. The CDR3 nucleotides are TGTGCCAGCAGTGCCGGGGCATACGAGCAGTACTTC.

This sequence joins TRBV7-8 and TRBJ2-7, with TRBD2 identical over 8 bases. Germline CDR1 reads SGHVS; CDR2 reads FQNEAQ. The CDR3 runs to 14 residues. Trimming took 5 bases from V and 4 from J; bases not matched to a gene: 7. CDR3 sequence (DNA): TGTGCCAGCAGCCACCGGGGGGGCCGGTACGAGCAGTACTTC. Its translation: CASSHRGGRYEQYF.

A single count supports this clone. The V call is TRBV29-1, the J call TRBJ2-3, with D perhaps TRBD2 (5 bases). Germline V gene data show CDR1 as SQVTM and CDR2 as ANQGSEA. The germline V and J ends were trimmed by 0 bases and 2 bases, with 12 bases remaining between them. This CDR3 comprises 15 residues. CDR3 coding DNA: TGCAGCGTTGAAGATTTTAAGCGGCTCACAGATACGCAGTATTTT. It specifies CSVEDFKRLTDTQYF.

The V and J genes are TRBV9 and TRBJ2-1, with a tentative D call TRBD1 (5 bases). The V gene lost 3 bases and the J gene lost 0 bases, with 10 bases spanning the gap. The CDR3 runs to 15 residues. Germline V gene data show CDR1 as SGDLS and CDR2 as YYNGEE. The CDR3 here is CASSGSGFSYNEQFF. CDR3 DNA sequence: TGTGCCAGCAGCGGTTCAGGGTTCTCCTACAATGAGCAGTTCTTC.

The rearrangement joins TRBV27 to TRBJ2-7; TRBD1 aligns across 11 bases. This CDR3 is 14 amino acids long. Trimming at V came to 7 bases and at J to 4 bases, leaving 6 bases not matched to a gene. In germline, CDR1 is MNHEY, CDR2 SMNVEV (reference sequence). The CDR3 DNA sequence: TGTGCCAGCACCACGGGGACAGGGGGATACGAGCAGTACTTC. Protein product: CASTTGTGGYEQYF.

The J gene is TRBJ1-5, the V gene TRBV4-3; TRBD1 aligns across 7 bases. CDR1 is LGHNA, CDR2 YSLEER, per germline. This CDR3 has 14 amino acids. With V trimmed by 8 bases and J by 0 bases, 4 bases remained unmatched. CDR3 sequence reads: CASGDRNSNQPQHF. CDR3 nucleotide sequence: TGCGCCAGCGGGGACAGAAATAGCAATCAGCCCCAGCATTTT.

The CDR3 region has the DNA TGTGCCAGCAGACCGTTACAGGAGAGCAATCAGCCCCAGCATTTT. Encoded protein: CASRPLQESNQPQHF. The V and J genes are TRBV28 and TRBJ1-5, with D perhaps matching TRBD1 (5 bases). Trimming removed 6 bases from V and 1 base from J, with 13 bases in between. Germline CDR1 is MDHEN and CDR2 is SYDVKM. The CDR3 consists of 15 residues.